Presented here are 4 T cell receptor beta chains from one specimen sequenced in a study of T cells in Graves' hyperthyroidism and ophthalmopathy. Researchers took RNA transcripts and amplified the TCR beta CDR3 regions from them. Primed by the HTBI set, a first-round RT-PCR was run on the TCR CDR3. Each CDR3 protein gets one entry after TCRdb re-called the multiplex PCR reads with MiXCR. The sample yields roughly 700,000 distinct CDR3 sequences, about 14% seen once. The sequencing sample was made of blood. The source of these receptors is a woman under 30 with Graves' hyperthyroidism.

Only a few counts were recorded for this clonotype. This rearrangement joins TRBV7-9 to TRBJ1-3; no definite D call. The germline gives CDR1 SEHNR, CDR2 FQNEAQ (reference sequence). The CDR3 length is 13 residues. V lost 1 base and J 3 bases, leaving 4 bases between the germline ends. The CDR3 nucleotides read TGTGCCAGCAGCTTAGAGAATGGAAACACCATATATTTT. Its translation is CASSLENGNTIYF.

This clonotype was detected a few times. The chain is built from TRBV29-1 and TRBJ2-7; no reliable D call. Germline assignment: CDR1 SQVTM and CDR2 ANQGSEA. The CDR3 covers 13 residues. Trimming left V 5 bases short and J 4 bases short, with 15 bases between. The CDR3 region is CSVLDGGYYEQYF. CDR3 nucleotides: TGCAGCGTTTTAGACGGCGGCTATTACGAGCAGTACTTC.

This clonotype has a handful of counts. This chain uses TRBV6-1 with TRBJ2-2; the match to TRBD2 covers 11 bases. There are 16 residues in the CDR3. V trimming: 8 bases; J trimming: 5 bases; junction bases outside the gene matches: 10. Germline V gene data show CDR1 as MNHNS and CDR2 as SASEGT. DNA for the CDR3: TGTGCCAGCCTAGAGAAGGGACTAGCGGTAACCGGGGAGCTGTTTTTT. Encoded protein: CASLEKGLAVTGELFF.

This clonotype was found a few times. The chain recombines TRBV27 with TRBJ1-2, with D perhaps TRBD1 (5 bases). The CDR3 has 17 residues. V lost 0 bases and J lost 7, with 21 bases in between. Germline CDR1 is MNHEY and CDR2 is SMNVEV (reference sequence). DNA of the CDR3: TGTGCCAGCAGTTTATCGCAGTGGGACGGATGGGTGGTTGGCTACACCTTC. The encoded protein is CASSLSQWDGWVVGYTF.